Presented here are 30 T cell receptor beta chains from one specimen sequenced in a study of molecular identifiers for immune sequencing clone quantification. A single record per CDR3 protein comes from TCRdb applying MiXCR to the PCR reads. The table lists 60,000 to 65,000 distinct CDR3 sequences, under 20% of them singletons, with around 1.4% in the top ten. Input material: naive CD8+ T cells from blood, with Jurkat cell RNA spiked in. The sample's subset: FACS-sorted CD8+CD4-CCR7+CD45RA+ naive T cells. The receptors come from a human donor in good health. Some libraries in this study had Jurkat cell RNA spiked in.

This clonotype has more than one count but fewer than ten. A much larger clone differs by one base, so this may be a read error. CDR3 protein: CASEPPGVGTEDFF. The CDR3 DNA sequence: TGTGCCAGCGAACCCCCAGGGGTGGGAACTGAAGATTTCTTT. The V and J genes are TRBV2 and TRBJ1-1; possibly TRBD1 for D (6 bases). The CDR3 sequence is 14 residues long. Per germline, CDR1 SNHLY and CDR2 FYNNEI.

With respect to this clonotype: With a much larger clone just one base away, this may be a read error. The chain combines TRBV15 with TRBJ1-1; D is ambiguous. CDR1 and CDR2 from the germline V gene are LNHNV and YYDKDF (reference sequence). V was clipped by 4 bases and J by 4 bases, with 13 bases between them. This CDR3 has 14 amino acids. The CDR3 DNA reads as TGTGCCACCAGCAAACTTCCCGGCGGCACTGAAGCTTTCTTT. The encoded protein is CATSKLPGGTEAFF.

With respect to this clonotype: The germline gene is not matched at one end of the junction; a read error may be the cause. The chain joins TRBV29-1 to TRBJ2-1, with TRBD2 matching over 8 bases. The CDR3 runs to 10 residues. Germline assignment: CDR1 SQVTM and CDR2 ANQGSEA. The CDR3 DNA sequence: TGCAGCGGCGGGGGGAATGGGCAGTTCTTC. Amino acids: CSGGGNGQFF.

Points on this clonotype: This may come from a read error, since a much larger clone is one base off. The chain employs TRBV28 and TRBJ2-1, with TRBD2 identical over 10 bases. The CDR3 totals 17 residues. CDR1 MDHEN and CDR2 SYDVKM come from the germline V gene. V dropped 2 bases and J dropped 9; count of bases not matched to a gene: 13. The CDR3 protein is CASSLPILAGDGSEQFF. The CDR3 coding sequence is TGTGCCAGCAGTTTACCGATCCTAGCGGGAGACGGGAGTGAGCAGTTCTTC. The whole variable domain, remainder taken from reference TRBV28 and TRBJ2-1, is DVKVTQSSRYLVKRTGEKVFLECVQDMDHENMFWYRQDPGLGLRLIYFSYDVKMKEKGDIPEGYSVSREKKERFSLILESASTNQTSMYLCASSLPILAGDGSEQFFGPGTRLTVL.

This clonotype was counted ten times or more. This chain joins TRBV28 and TRBJ2-5; TRBD2 aligns across 14 bases. The junction had 11 bases not matched to a gene; V was cut back by 4 bases and J by 4 bases. CDR1 is MDHEN, CDR2 SYDVKM, per germline. This CDR3 has 18 residues. The CDR3 protein is CASSYRRVGLAGGETQYF. Here the CDR3 DNA reads TGTGCCAGCAGTTACCGCCGCGTTGGACTAGCGGGAGGAGAGACCCAGTACTTC.

The DNA for the CDR3 is TGCAGTGCCCAACCAGCGAATGGCTACACCTTC. Translation gives CSAQPANGYTF. The chain recombines TRBV20-1 with TRBJ1-2; D not certain. The V gene's germline CDR1 is DFQATT and CDR2 SNEGSKA (reference sequence). V lost 6 bases and J lost 6, with 11 bases in between. CDR3 length: 11 residues.

This clonotype appeared many times. J is TRBJ2-1 and V is TRBV12-3 or TRBV12-4, with 8 bases identical to TRBD2. V lost 5 bases and J lost 4; bases outside the gene matches: 4. The CDR3 consists of 14 residues. In DNA form, the CDR3 reads TGTGCCAGCAGTCCTGGACTAGCTTACAATGAGCAGTTCTTC. Protein: CASSPGLAYNEQFF.

This clonotype was observed a few times. The chain is built from TRBV12-3 or TRBV12-4 and TRBJ2-1, with D hard to call. There are 12 residues in the CDR3. Trimming stripped 5 bases from V and 9 bases from J, with 11 bases between. The CDR3 sequence: CASSPPVSEQFF. CDR3 DNA: TGTGCCAGCAGTCCCCCAGTCAGTGAGCAGTTCTTC.

This clonotype was found many times. The V and J genes are TRBV9 and TRBJ1-6; no reliable D call. Per germline, CDR1 SGDLS and CDR2 YYNGEE. The CDR3 loop spans 17 amino acids. The germline V and J ends were trimmed by 5 bases and 1 base, with 16 bases remaining between them. CDR3 in amino acids: CASRGIEQGSYNSPLHF. The DNA for the CDR3 is TGTGCCAGCAGGGGAATAGAGCAAGGGTCCTATAATTCACCCCTCCACTTT.

A word on this clonotype: A junction end diverges from the germline sequence, so it may reflect a read error. This chain uses TRBV5-6 with TRBJ2-3, with 7 bases identical to TRBD2. CDR1 is SGHDT, CDR2 YYEEEE, per germline. The CDR3 spans 14 residues. CDR3 region: CASSFGGSPDAQYF. The CDR3 nucleotides read TGTGCCAGCAGCTTCGGCGGGAGCCCAGATGCGCAGTATTTT.

This chain connects TRBV4-2 to TRBJ2-7; TRBD2 agrees at 7 bases. With V trimmed by 4 bases and J by 5 bases, 23 bases remained unmatched. This CDR3 has 19 amino acids. The germline V gene encodes CDR1 LGHNA and CDR2 YNFKEQ. The CDR3 nucleotides are TGTGCCAGCAGCCGAAAACTGATAAAGAGCGGGGAAGAGACGGACGAGCAGTACTTC. It codes for CASSRKLIKSGEETDEQYF.

This clonotype has just a few counts. The chain carries TRBV25-1 and TRBJ2-1; D ambiguous. In germline, CDR1 is MGHDK, CDR2 SYGVNS. Trimming took off 4 bases at V and 7 bases at J, with 5 bases between the two ends. The length of the CDR3 is 11 residues. DNA of the CDR3: TGTGCCAGCAGTGGCGGAAATGAGCAGTTCTTC. Encoded protein: CASSGGNEQFF.

This clonotype has only a few counts. The chain uses TRBV27 and TRBJ2-1; 9 bases agree with TRBD1. Germline loops: CDR1 MNHEY, CDR2 SMNVEV (reference sequence). The CDR3 runs 15 residues. V shed 2 bases, J shed 6 bases, and the junction held 5 bases outside the gene matches. CDR3 DNA sequence: TGTGCCAGCAGTTTAGTGGGACAGGGTCTCAATGAGCAGTTCTTC. It is translated as CASSLVGQGLNEQFF.

About this clonotype: A much larger clonotype is one base distant, so this may be a read error. This chain links TRBV19 with TRBJ1-1; 7 bases fit TRBD1. Germline CDR1 is LNHDA and CDR2 is SQIVND (reference sequence). The CDR3 runs to 14 residues. With V trimmed by 4 bases and J by 4 bases, 6 bases remained unmatched. CDR3: CASSTTGLATEAFF. CDR3 nucleotides: TGTGCCAGTAGTACGACAGGGCTTGCCACTGAAGCTTTCTTT.

A word on this clonotype: One base away lies a much larger clone, so this may be a sequencing read error. The chain joins TRBV12-3 or TRBV12-4 to TRBJ2-5; D may be TRBD2 (6 bases). Trimming took 4 bases from V and 3 from J, leaving 12 bases between them. The CDR3 loop spans 14 amino acids. This CDR3 reads CASSSPRGKETQYF. CDR3 nucleotides: TGTGCCAGCAGTTCGCCTCGGGGGAAAGAGACCCAGTACTTC.

At least ten counts were recorded for this clonotype. This chain uses TRBV27 with TRBJ2-3; D is unclear. V lost 2 bases, J lost 0 bases, and 3 bases lay in between. The CDR3 runs 13 residues. CDR1 and CDR2 from the germline V gene are MNHEY and SMNVEV (reference sequence). In DNA form, the CDR3 reads TGTGCCAGCAGTTTAAGTAGCACAGATACGCAGTATTTT. Its translation is CASSLSSTDTQYF.

Only a few counts were recorded for this clonotype. The J gene is TRBJ1-2, the V gene TRBV7-6; 10 bases map to TRBD1. The CDR3 covers 16 residues. The germline gives CDR1 SGHVS, CDR2 FNYEAQ. J lost 7 bases, V lost 1 base, and 9 bases had no gene match. CDR3 sequence: CASSLDVAGQGFGYTF. CDR3 DNA: TGTGCCAGCAGCTTAGATGTTGCGGGACAGGGGTTTGGCTACACCTTC.

The chain combines TRBV12-3 or TRBV12-4 with TRBJ2-3, with 8 bases aligning to TRBD2. The CDR3 length is 17 residues. V dropped 3 bases and J dropped 0; count of bases not matched to a gene: 8. The CDR3 DNA sequence: TGTGCCAGCAGTTTCTCGGGGGGGATAACTAGCACAGATACGCAGTATTTT. Its protein is CASSFSGGITSTDTQYF.

This clonotype was seen at least ten times. The CDR3 region is CASGFFAVGGASTDTQYF. The CDR3 nucleotides read TGTGCTAGTGGTTTTTTTGCAGTCGGGGGGGCCAGCACAGATACGCAGTATTTT. The chain recombines TRBV12-5 with TRBJ2-3; the match to TRBD2 covers 8 bases. Germline CDR1 reads LGHNT; CDR2 reads FRNRAP. This CDR3 has 18 amino acids. The V segment lost 3 bases and the J segment 0 bases; nucleotides outside the gene matches: 11.

This clonotype was seen many times. The chain couples TRBV3-1 to TRBJ1-2; tentative D call: TRBD1 (5 bases). This CDR3 is built from 11 residues. Trimming left V 9 bases short and J 7 bases short, with 12 bases between. Germline V gene sequence: CDR1 LGHDT, CDR2 YNNKEL (reference sequence). CDR3 amino acids: CASTAGFGYTF. CDR3 DNA: TGTGCCAGTACCGCAGGGTTTGGCTACACCTTC.

The table lists this clonotype with many counts. The V call is TRBV30, the J call TRBJ2-1; 9 bases line up with TRBD2. Germline CDR1 reads GTSNPN; CDR2 reads SVGIG (reference sequence). The V gene end was trimmed by 6 bases and the J gene end by 4 bases; junction bases not matched to a gene: 4. This CDR3 has 13 amino acids. CDR3 in DNA: TGTGCCTGTAGACTAGCGGATTACAATGAGCAGTTCTTC. Residues: CACRLADYNEQFF.

This clonotype was seen many times. The gene calls are TRBV20-1 and TRBJ2-7; possibly TRBD1 for D (7 bases). This CDR3 has 13 residues. Trimming stripped 4 bases from V and 7 bases from J, with 17 bases between. Germline V gene lookup returns CDR1 DFQATT and CDR2 SNEGSKA (reference sequence). This CDR3 is CSATPGGSPEQYF. CDR3 DNA sequence: TGCAGTGCTACCCCAGGGGGGAGCCCGGAGCAGTACTTC.

This clonotype was counted ten times or more. The chain has TRBV12-3 or TRBV12-4 and TRBJ2-5; D tentatively fits TRBD1 or TRBD2 (5 bases each). V gave up 1 base and J gave up 0 bases, with 9 bases separating them. This CDR3 is 15 amino acids long. The DNA for the CDR3 is TGTGCCAGCAGTTTAGTGGGACCGTACCAAGAGACCCAGTACTTC. Translation: CASSLVGPYQETQYF.

A remark on this clonotype: It may be a read error: a sequence one base away is much more abundant. This chain uses TRBV13 with TRBJ2-3; no clear D gene. The germline gives CDR1 PRHDT, CDR2 FYEKMQ (reference sequence). Trimming left V 2 bases short and J 5 bases short, with 17 bases between. The CDR3 length is 16 residues. The CDR3 bases are TGTGCCAGCAGCTTACCTGAGTTGACCCCCATAGATACGCAGTATTTT. This encodes CASSLPELTPIDTQYF.

This clonotype was recorded many times. The V gene is TRBV10-3, the J gene TRBJ2-6; TRBD1 might be the D (7 bases). The CDR3 loop spans 16 amino acids. Trimming took 5 bases from V and 2 from J, leaving 13 bases between them. Germline V gives CDR1 ENHRY, CDR2 SYGVKD. The CDR3 here is CAISNTRGAGANVLTF. As DNA, the CDR3 is TGTGCCATCAGTAACACCAGGGGGGCTGGGGCCAACGTCCTGACTTTC.

The sample holds many counts of this clonotype. The gene calls are TRBV13 and TRBJ1-1, with D possibly matching TRBD1 (6 bases). V lost 5 bases and J 5 bases, leaving 24 bases between the germline ends. Germline values: CDR1 PRHDT, CDR2 FYEKMQ (reference sequence). This CDR3 has 17 residues. CDR3 loop: CASSPAGGLGRGTEAFF. CDR3 DNA sequence: TGTGCCAGCAGCCCCGCCGGCGGGCTAGGAAGGGGGACTGAAGCTTTCTTT.

The rearrangement uses TRBV5-3 and TRBJ2-7; 11 positions agree with TRBD2. TRBV5-3 is classed as an ORF, of uncertain function. The length of the CDR3 is 15 residues. Trimming took 8 bases from V and 4 from J; bases not matched to a gene: 11. For the CDR3, the DNA is TGTGCCAGCAGCGAGACTAGCGGGGCGTTTTACGAGCAGTACTTC. Its protein is CASSETSGAFYEQYF.

Notes on this clonotype: A clone one base away is much larger, so this may be a read error. The CDR3 bases are TGTGCCAGCAATGCGCCGGTCACCTACGAGCAGTACTTC. Translation gives CASNAPVTYEQYF. The V gene is TRBV27, the J gene TRBJ2-7; no reliable D call. This CDR3 is 13 amino acids long. The germline V gene encodes CDR1 MNHEY and CDR2 SMNVEV (reference sequence). V was trimmed by 7 bases and J by 2 bases, leaving 12 bases between them.

This clonotype was observed at least ten times. The chain carries TRBV20-1 and TRBJ1-2; D gene unclear. V lost 1 base and J 1 base, leaving 10 bases between the germline ends. Germline V gives CDR1 DFQATT, CDR2 SNEGSKA (reference sequence). The CDR3 extends over 14 amino acids. The CDR3: CSARALHDNYGYTF. CDR3 in DNA: TGCAGTGCTAGAGCTTTACATGATAACTATGGCTACACCTTC.

This clonotype was observed at least ten times. The gene calls are TRBV24-1 and TRBJ2-2; TRBD1 agrees at 11 bases. CDR1 and CDR2 from the germline V gene are KGHDR and SFDVKD. Trimming removed 2 bases from V and 4 bases from J; junction bases left unmatched: 2. This CDR3 is built from 16 residues. The DNA for the CDR3 is TGTGCCACCAGTGATTCCGGGACAGGGGGCACCGGGGAGCTGTTTTTT. This codes for CATSDSGTGGTGELFF.